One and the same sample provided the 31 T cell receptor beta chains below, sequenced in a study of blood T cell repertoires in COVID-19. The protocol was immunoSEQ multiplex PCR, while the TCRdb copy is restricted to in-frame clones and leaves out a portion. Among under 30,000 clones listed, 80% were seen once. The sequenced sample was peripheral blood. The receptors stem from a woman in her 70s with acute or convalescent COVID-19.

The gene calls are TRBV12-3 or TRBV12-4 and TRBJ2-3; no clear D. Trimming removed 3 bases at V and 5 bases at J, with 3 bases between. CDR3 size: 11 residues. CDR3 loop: CASSFLDTQYF. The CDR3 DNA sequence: TGTGCCAGCAGTTTTCTAGATACGCAGTATTTT.

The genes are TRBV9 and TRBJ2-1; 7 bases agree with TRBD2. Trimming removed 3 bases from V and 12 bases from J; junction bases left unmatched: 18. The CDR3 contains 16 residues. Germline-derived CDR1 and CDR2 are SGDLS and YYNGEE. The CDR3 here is CASSALAASGGEAQFF. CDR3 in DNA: TGTGCCAGCAGCGCCCTGGCGGCTAGCGGAGGAGAGGCGCAGTTCTTC.

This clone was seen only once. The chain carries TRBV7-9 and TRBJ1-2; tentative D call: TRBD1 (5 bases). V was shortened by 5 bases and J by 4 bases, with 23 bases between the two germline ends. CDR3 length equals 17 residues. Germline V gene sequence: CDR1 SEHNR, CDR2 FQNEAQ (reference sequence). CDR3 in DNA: TGTGCCAGCAGCCCCGCCGGAGGCCGAGGAGGGGCCTATGGCTACACCTTC. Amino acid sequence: CASSPAGGRGGAYGYTF.

The DNA of the CDR3 is TGTGCCAGCAGCCCTTACAATGAGCAGTTCTTC. Protein: CASSPYNEQFF. The V call is TRBV7-9, the J call TRBJ2-1; D is undetermined. The CDR3 has 11 amino acids. The V gene lost 5 bases and the J gene lost 4 bases, with 3 bases spanning the gap. Germline-derived CDR1 and CDR2 are SEHNR and FQNEAQ (reference sequence).

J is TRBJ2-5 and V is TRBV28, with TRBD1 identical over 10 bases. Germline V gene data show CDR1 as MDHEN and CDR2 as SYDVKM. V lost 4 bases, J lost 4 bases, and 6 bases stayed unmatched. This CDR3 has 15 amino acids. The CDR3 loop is CASSSPGQGSETQYF. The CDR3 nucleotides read TGTGCCAGCAGTTCACCGGGACAGGGGTCAGAGACCCAGTACTTC.

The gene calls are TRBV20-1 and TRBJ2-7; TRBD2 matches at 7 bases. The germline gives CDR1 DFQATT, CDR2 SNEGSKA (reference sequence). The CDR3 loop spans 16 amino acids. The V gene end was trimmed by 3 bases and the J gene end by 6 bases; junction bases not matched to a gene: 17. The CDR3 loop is CSASPRLALRRGEQYF. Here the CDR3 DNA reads TGCAGTGCTAGTCCCCGACTAGCTTTACGGAGGGGCGAGCAGTACTTC.

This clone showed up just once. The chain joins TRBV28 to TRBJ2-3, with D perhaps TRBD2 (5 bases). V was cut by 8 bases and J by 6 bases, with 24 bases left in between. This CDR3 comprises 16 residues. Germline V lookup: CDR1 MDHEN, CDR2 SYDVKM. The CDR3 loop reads CASFSAQSGHRDTQYF. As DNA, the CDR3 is TGTGCCAGCTTCTCTGCCCAGAGCGGCCATCGGGATACGCAGTATTTT.

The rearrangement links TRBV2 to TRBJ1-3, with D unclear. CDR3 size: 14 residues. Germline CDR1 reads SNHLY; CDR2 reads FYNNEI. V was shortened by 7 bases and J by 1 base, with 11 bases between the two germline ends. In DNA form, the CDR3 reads TGTGCCAGCACCCGGGAAAAATCTGGAAACACCATATATTTT. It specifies CASTREKSGNTIYF.

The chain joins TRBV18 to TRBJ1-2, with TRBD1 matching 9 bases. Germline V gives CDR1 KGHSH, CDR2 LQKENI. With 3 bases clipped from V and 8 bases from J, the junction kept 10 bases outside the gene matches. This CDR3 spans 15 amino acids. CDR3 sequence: CASSPDQDRGGGYTF. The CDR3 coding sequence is TGTGCCAGCTCACCGGACCAGGACAGGGGCGGGGGCTACACCTTC.

The chain's CDR3 is CASSLTMEGNQPQHF. The DNA of the CDR3 is TGTGCCAGCAGTCTCACAATGGAGGGCAATCAGCCCCAGCATTTT. The chain links TRBV6-5 to TRBJ1-5; D is uncertain. This CDR3 region has 15 residues. The V gene's germline CDR1 is MNHEY and CDR2 SVGAGI. With 5 bases removed from V and 2 bases from J, the gap between germline ends came to 13 bases.

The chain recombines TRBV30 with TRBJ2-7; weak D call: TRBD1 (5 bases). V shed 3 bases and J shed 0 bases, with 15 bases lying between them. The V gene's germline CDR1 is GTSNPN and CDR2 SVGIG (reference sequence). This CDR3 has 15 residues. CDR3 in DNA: TGTGCCTGGAGCGGATGGGCAGGGATCTCCTACGAGCAGTACTTC. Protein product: CAWSGWAGISYEQYF.

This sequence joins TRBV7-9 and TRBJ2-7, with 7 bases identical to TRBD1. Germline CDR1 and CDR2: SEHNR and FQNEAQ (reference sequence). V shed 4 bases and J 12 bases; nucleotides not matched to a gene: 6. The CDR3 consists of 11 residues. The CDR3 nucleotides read TGTGCCAGCAGCTCGACAGGGCATTGGTACTTC. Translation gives CASSSTGHWYF. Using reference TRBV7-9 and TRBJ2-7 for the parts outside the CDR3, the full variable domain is DTGVSQNPRHKITKRGQNVTFRCDPISEHNRLYWYRQTLGQGPEFLTYFQNEAQLEKSRLLSDRFSAERPKGSFSTLEIQRTEQGDSAMYLCASSSTGHWYFGPGTRLTVT.

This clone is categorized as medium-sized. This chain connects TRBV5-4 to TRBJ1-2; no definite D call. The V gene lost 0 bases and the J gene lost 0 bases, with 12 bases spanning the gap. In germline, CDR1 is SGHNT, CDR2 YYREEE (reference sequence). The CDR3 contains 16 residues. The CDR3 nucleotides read TGTGCCAGCAGCTTGGAGTCGCAATCAGCTAACTATGGCTACACCTTC. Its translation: CASSLESQSANYGYTF.

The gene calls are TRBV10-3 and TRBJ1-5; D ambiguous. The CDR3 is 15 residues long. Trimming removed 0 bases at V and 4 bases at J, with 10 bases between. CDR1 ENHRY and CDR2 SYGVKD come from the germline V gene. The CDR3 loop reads CAISESSGTNQPQHF. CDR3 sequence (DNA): TGTGCCATCAGTGAGTCGTCAGGTACTAATCAGCCCCAGCATTTT.

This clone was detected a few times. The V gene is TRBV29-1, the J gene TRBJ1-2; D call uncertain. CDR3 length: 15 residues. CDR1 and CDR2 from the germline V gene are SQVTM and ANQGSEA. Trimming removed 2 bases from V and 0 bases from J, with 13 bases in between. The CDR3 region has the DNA TGCAGCGTTGAACCTCCAGGATTCTCTAACTATGGCTACACCTTC. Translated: CSVEPPGFSNYGYTF.

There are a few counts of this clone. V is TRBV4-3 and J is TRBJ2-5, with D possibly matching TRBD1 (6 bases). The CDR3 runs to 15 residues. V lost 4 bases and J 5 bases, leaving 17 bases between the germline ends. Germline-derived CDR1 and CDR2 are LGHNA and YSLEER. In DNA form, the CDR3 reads TGCGCCAGCAGCCTGGAGGCGACAGGAGTGGAGACCCAGTACTTC. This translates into CASSLEATGVETQYF.

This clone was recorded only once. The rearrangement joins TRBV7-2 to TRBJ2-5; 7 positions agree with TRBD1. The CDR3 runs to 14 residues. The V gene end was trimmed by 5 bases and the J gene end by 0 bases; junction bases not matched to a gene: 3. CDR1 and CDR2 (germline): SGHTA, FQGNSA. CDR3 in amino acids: CASSKTGDQETQYF. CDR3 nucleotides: TGTGCCAGCAGCAAAACAGGGGACCAAGAGACCCAGTACTTC.

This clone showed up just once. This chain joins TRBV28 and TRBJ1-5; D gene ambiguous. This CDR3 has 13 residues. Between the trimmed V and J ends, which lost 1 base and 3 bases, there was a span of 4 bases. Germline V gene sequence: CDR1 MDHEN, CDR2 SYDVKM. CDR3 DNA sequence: TGTGCCAGCAGTTTATTAGACAATCAGCCCCAGCATTTT. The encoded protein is CASSLLDNQPQHF.

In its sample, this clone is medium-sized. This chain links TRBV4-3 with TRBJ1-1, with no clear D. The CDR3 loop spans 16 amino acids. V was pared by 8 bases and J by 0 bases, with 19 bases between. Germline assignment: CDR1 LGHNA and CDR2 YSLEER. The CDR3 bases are TGCGCCAGCTCCCTTTCAGCGGGCTCGATGAACACTGAAGCTTTCTTT. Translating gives CASSLSAGSMNTEAFF.

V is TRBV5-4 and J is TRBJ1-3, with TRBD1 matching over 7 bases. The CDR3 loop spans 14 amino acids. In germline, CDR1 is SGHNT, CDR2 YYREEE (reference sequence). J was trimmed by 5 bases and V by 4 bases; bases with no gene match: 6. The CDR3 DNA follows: TGTGCCAGCAGCCAGCGACAGGGACGAAACACCATATATTTT. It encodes CASSQRQGRNTIYF.

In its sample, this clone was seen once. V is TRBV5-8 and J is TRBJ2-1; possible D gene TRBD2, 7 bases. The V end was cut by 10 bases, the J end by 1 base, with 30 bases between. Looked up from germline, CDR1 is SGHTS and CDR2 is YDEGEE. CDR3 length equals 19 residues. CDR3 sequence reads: CAFQPGAGAPINSYNEQFF. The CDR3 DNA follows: TGTGCCTTTCAACCGGGGGCGGGGGCACCTATCAATTCCTACAATGAGCAGTTCTTC.

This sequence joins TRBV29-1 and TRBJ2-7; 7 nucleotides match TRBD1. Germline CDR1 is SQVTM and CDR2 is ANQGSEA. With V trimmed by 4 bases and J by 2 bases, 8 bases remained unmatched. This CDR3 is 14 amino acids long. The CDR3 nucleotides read TGCAGCGTTGGGCGCCGGGACAGAACCTACGAGCAGTACTTC. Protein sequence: CSVGRRDRTYEQYF.

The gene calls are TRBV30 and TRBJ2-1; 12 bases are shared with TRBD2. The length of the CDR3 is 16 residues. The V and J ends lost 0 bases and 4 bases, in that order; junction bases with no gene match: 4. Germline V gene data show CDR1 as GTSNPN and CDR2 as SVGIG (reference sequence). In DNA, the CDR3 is TGTGCCTGGAGTGTACGCGGGACTAGCGGGTACAATGAGCAGTTCTTC. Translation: CAWSVRGTSGYNEQFF.

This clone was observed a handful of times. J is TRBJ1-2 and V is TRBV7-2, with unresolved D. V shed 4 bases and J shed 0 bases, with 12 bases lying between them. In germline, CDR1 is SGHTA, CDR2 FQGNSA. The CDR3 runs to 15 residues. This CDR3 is CASSSPAVTNYGYTF. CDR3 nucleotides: TGTGCCAGCAGCTCTCCGGCGGTAACTAACTATGGCTACACCTTC.

Written as DNA, the CDR3 is TGTGCCAGCAGTTTCGGGCTTGGAGGGGAATATCAGCCCCAGCATTTT. It codes for CASSFGLGGEYQPQHF. This chain links TRBV28 with TRBJ1-5; D may be TRBD1 (5 bases). Germline V gives CDR1 MDHEN, CDR2 SYDVKM. The V end lost 3 bases, the J end lost 5 bases, and 17 bases lay between the germline ends. This CDR3 has 16 amino acids.

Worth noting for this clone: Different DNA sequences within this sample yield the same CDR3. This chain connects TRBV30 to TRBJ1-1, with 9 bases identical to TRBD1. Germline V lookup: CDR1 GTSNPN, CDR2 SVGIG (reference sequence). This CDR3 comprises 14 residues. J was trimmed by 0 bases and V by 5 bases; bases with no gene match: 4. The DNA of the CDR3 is TGTGCCTGGTTGACAGGGGGTATGAACACTGAAGCTTTCTTT. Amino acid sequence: CAWLTGGMNTEAFF.

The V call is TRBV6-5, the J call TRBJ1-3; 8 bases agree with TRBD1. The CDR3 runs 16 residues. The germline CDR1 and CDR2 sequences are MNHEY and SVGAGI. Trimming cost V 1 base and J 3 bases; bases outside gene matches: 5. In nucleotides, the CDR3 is TGTGCCAGCAGTTACTATTCAGGGGGCAATGGAAACACCATATATTTT. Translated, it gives CASSYYSGGNGNTIYF.

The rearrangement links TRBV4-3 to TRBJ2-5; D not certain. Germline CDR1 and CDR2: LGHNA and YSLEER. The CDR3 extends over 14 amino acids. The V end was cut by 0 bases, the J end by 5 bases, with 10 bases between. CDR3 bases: TGCGCCAGCAGCCAAGATCAGGTTCGGGAGACCCAGTACTTC. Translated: CASSQDQVRETQYF.

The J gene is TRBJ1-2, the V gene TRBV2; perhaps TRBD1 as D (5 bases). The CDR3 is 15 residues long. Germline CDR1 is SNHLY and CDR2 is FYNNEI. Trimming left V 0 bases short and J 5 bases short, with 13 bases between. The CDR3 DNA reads TGTGCCAGCAGTGAAGCGCGTGGGGGGAGGTATGGCTACACCTTC. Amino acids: CASSEARGGRYGYTF.

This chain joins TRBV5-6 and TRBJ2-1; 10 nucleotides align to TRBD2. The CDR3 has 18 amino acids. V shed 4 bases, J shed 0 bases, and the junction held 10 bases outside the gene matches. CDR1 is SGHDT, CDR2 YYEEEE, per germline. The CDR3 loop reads CASSPGLAVPSSYNEQFF. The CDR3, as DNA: TGTGCCAGCAGCCCTGGACTAGCGGTTCCTAGCTCCTACAATGAGCAGTTCTTC.

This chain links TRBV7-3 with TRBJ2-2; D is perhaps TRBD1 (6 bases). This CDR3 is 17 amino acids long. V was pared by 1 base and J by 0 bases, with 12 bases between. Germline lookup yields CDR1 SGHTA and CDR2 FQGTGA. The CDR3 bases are TGTGCCAGCAGCTTAAAGGCCCGGACAGCGAACACCGGGGAGCTGTTTTTT. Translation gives CASSLKARTANTGELFF.